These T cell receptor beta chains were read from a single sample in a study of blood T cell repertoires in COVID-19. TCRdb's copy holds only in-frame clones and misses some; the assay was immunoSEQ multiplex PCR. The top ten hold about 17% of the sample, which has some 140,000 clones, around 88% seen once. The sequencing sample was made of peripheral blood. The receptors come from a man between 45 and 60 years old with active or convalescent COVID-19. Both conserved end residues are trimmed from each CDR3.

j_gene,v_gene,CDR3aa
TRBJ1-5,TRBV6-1,ASSEAYRNDQPQH
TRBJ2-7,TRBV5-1,ASSLEASGSYEQY
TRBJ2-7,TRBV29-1,SVVTGTGGFYEQY
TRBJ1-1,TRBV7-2,ASSLLSGGTEAF
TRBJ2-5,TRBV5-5,ASRLAGTLQETQY
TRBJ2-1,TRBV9,ASSGRLAGGSNEQF
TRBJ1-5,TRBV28,ASWGGNQPQH
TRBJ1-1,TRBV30,AWTTGRGNTEAF
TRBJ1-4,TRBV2,ASKESPEKLF
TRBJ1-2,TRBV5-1,ASSLGLIRQAYGYT
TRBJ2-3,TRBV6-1,ASSEGGKGRDTQY
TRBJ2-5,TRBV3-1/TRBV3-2,ASSLLAGGPETQY
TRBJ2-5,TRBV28,ASKQGGDWETQY
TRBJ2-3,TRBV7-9,ASSSLGGRGTDTQY
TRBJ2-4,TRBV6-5,ASQDRGDAKNIQY
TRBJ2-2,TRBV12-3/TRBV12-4,ASSRTGELF